This T cell receptor beta chain was recorded in a study of blood T cell repertoires in COVID-19. Study details: Donors in the United States, Italy and Spain gave samples during acute or convalescent COVID-19. The cDNA or gDNA used as material had been derived from T cells, B-cell-depleted T cells, or PBMCs.

V was shortened by 5 bases and J by 8 bases, with 12 bases between the two germline ends. The CDR3 totals 13 residues. Germline V gene lookup returns CDR1 SGHTA and CDR2 FQGNSA. This clone was counted a few times. As originally analysed: The authors estimated nucleated cell counts from reference gene primer amplification. The table came from immunoSEQ multiplex PCR; TCRdb's copy has only in-frame clones and leaves some out. V, J and clone size are those of that table, while D and trimming were read from the DNA. The sample carries approximately 130,000 clones, approximately 85% recorded once. Sequenced input: peripheral blood. This receptor was identified in a human donor in a cohort sampled during active COVID-19. V is TRBV7-2 and J is TRBJ1-4, with unresolved D. The DNA of the CDR3 is TGTGCCAGCAGCCCTGTCAGTCGAGAAAAACTGTTTTTT. Amino acid sequence: CASSPVSREKLFF.